This TCR beta chain was identified in a study of T-cell reconstitution after alpha-beta-depleted transplantation in children (dated by TCRdb to about 2016). For context, the study as a whole: T-cell immune reconstitution after TCRalphabeta/CD19-depleted allogeneic hematopoietic cell transplantation in children was quantitatively tracked in the study by means of TCR repertoire profiling.

Receptor amplification or capture employed PCR. Sequencing used an Illumina HiSeq 2500. To normalize quantification of the TCRbeta repertoire, the TCR libraries were built with molecular barcoding that relied on unique molecular identifiers. The public reads were run again by TCRdb, first through fastp at Q25 and then through MiXCR, and only productive beta chains were kept. Under each unique CDR3 protein, matching rows form one entry showing the most common genes and DNA. Recorded for this sample are some 280,000 distinct CDR3 sequences; over 8% of them occurred a single time. Of the sample, around 10% falls within the top ten clones. Turning to this clonotype: Its specific antigen is unknown. Base qualities are not recorded, but no much larger clone differs from it by a single base.

V is reduced by 5 bases and J by 8 bases, leaving a spacing of 24 bases between them. From the germline V gene (reference sequence), CDR1 is LNHNV and CDR2 is YYDKDF. From cysteine to phenylalanine, the CDR3 is 16 amino acids long. Of all the DNA, just the CDR3 is kept, 48 bases in frame from base 1. This specimen was PBMCs from the stem cell graft donor, taken from the stem cell graft. Recombination linked TRBV15 to TRBJ1-2; 6 matching bases give a weak D call of TRBD1. This clonotype originated in a human donor who donated a stem cell graft to a child with SCID. CDR3 region: CATSAPRRGGARGYTF. The sequence in DNA is TGTGCCACCAGCGCACCACGTCGGGGGGGCGCGAGAGGCTACACCTTC.